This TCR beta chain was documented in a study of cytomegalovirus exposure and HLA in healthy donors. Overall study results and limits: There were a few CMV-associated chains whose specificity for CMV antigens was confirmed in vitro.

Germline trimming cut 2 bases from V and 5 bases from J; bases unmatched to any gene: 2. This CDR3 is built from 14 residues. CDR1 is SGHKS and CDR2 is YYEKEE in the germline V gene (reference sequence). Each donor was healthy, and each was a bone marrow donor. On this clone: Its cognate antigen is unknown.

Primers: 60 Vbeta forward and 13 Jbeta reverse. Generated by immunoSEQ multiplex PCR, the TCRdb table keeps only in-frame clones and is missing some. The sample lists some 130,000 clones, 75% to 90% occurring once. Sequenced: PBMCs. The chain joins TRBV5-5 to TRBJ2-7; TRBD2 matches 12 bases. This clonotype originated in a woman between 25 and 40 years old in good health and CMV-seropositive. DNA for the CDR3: TGTGCCAGCAGCTTTACTAGCGGGAGGAACGAGCAGTACTTC. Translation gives CASSFTSGRNEQYF.